This T cell receptor beta chain was identified in a study of cytomegalovirus exposure and HLA in healthy donors (dated by TCRdb to the late 2010s). Study-wide context: An earlier analysis of some 600 of the donors reported 276 Gb of sequence data and about 120 million unique TCR beta sequences obtained from about 170 million T cells. Roughly 290 gigabases of sequencing data and tens of millions of unique TCR sequences made up an early release that covered several hundred HLA-typed donors. The genetic ancestry cluster associated with self-reported Caucasian donors included about 84% of the 398 genotyped donors. The study aimed to test whether signatures of past pathogen exposure could be identified by cataloging public T cell receptors. The study used immunosequencing to profile the T cell repertoires of 666 subjects and linked those repertoires to cytomegalovirus serostatus. Besides the first cohort of more than 650 subjects, a separate validation cohort made up of roughly 120 different subjects was used. High-throughput TCR immunosequencing, statistical association of individual TCRs with disease status, and machine learning were combined to predict cytomegalovirus infection status. To study patterns of TCR occurrence, a later analysis re-analyzed previously published TCR beta repertoires from hundreds of donors and added high-resolution HLA genotyping. The later analysis used no new phenotypic data to find candidate immune exposures, relying instead on TCR beta sequences and their occurrence across donors. In an earlier analysis of roughly 540 of the donors, high-throughput TCR beta sequencing was used to judge whether each TCR beta V gene segment behaved as functional or pseudogenic. Donor age, sex, ethnicity and CMV serostatus were collected together with the repertoire data. A later genetic analysis used genome-wide SNP genotypes for 398 of the 666 donors, treating that subset as a discovery cohort. Every discovery cohort repertoire had been produced on one sequencing platform. Class I and class II HLA loci were covered by the typing at four-digit resolution. Typing coverage differed by locus: A, B, C, DRB1 and DQB1 were typed in about 620-640 donors, DQA1 in 500 to 550, DPA1 in approximately 600, and DPB1 in approximately 450. Because of strong linkage in the cohort, a handful of DR-DQ haplotypes were treated as single units for association and clustering. On average, around 240,000 unique TCR beta nucleotide sequences were sequenced per donor among 300 to 500 genotyped donors of the cohort, with roughly 18% of those sequences being non-productive.

Inclusive of the bounding cysteine and phenylalanine, the CDR3 is 15 residues long. The retained sequence is limited to the CDR3, 45 bases, with the frame set at the first base. V gives up 0 bases and J gives up 7 bases, and the segment between their germline ends measures 11 bases. Taken from the germline V gene, the CDR1 and CDR2 loops are SGHDT and YYEEEE. The cohort comprised 670 or so healthy bone marrow donors. At the time of sampling, all cohort members were nominally healthy, though unrecorded immune exposures were likely present. The donor was CMV seropositive and belonged to the group of 250 to 300 seropositive cohort members. Every donor gave a peripheral blood sample, and the peripheral blood mononuclear cells from that sample were used for TCR beta sequencing. The Qiagen DNeasy Blood Extraction Kit was used to extract genomic DNA from the blood cell samples. Overall study results and their limits: For the cohort, immune exposure information was limited to CMV serostatus. A few of the identified cytomegalovirus-associated TCR beta chains were confirmed in vitro to be specific for cytomegalovirus antigens. In a later analysis, 16,951 TCR beta sequences were associated with specific HLA alleles at a false discovery rate of 0.05. The study listed 150 to 200 TCR beta chains as associated with cytomegalovirus. According to the authors, the approach could potentially be generalized to other disease states and immunological phenotypes. Because the 87-base-pair reads could not distinguish some IMGT-functional V segments, including TRBV6-2 and TRBV6-3, those segments were excluded. When HLA alleles, especially DR and DQ, strongly co-occurred, attributing TCR associations to individual alleles was difficult. Presence/absence analyses assumed roughly uniform sequencing depth across donors, an assumption that may not hold. A further reported finding was that TCR beta sequences accurately predicted the HLA-A and HLA-B alleles for most subjects in the first cohort. The classifier was reported to diagnose cytomegalovirus status with high specificity and sensitivity in both the original cohort and the validation cohort. In a later analysis, most CMV-associated TCR beta chains were found to appear HLA-restricted, with HLA associations seemingly driven largely by CMV exposure. A group of highly shared sequence variants was considered likely to be a technical artifact of the sequencing pipeline. Correlated functional status among segregating V segments might reflect linkage disequilibrium, but an unknown experimental factor could not be ruled out. In a later analysis, several top co-occurrence clusters were reported to appear linked to parvovirus B19, influenza, CMV and Epstein-Barr virus. The cohort was sequenced for TCR beta chains only, and without alpha or paired-chain data the features that could be detected were limited. In a later genetic analysis, a missense DCLRE1C variant was associated with V-gene and J-gene trimming of TCR beta chains, and the association was replicated in an independent cohort. Broadly in line with IMGT annotations, most TCR beta V segments showed up in productive rearrangements about 90% or about 30% of the time in an earlier analysis of 450 to 750 of the donors. In a later analysis, HLA-associated TCR beta chains were found to be more clonally expanded and to have lower generation probabilities than equally common non-associated chains. The earlier analysis of approximately 540 of the donors excluded over 15 rarely observed V segments, including chromosome 9 orphons, because counts were too low. According to a later analysis, TCR association rates differed among HLA loci, with DRB1 alleles showing the most associated TCRs and HLA-C alleles showing the fewest. Because HLA typing was unavailable for some donors at each locus, only the typed subset was used in association tests. Most TCR sequences were observed very rarely across donors, whereas some public TCRs were present in many individuals. In a later genetic analysis, fewer N-insertions in productive TCRs were reported among donors in an Asian-associated ancestry cluster than the roughly 710-donor mean.

The protocol used for the library was the immunoSEQ multiplex PCR assay. A mixture of 60 forward primers for TCR Vbeta segments and 13 reverse primers for TCR Jbeta segments was used in the multiplex PCR. The CDR3 region of rearranged TCR beta genes was amplified from genomic DNA with a multiplex PCR assay. The amplified TCR beta libraries were sequenced on the Illumina HiSeq System as 87-base-pair reads. In the source study's methods: Across the 600 to 700 repertoires, a later analysis counted 60 million to 90 million unique TCR beta chains, some 11 million of which were shared by at least two donors. Raw reads were error-corrected and collapsed into unique sequences with a nearest-neighbor algorithm that merged closely related sequences to remove PCR and sequencing errors. V, D and J gene segments were assigned by aligning CDR3 sequences to IMGT reference sequences. For a sequence to be retained, a match of at least six nucleotides to both a V gene segment and a J gene segment was required. A rearrangement was called productive if the CDR3 had no stop codons and remained in frame with V and J, and every other rearrangement was called non-productive. CDR3 was defined by IMGT convention, running from the second conserved V-encoded cysteine to the conserved J-encoded phenylalanine. In an earlier analysis of approximately 500 of the donors, sequences lacking an unambiguous match to a single V gene segment were excluded. An earlier analysis of 500 to 600 of the donors classified V segments as functional when productive rearrangements were above 56.7% and as segregating when the standard deviation between donors was above 5%. A statistical classification framework was built for diagnosing cytomegalovirus status from the catalog of TCR beta chain sequences. A later analysis assigned V and J genes by comparing TCR nucleotide sequences with IMGT/GENE-DB human TR gene sequences. A later analysis assigned CDR3 sequences and most-parsimonious VDJ recombination scenarios with the TCRdist pipeline. In a later analysis, every TCR beta chain was defined by the combination of its CDR3 amino acid sequence and its V-gene family, and reads without a unique V-gene family were dropped. In a later analysis, nearly 600 highly shared, low-generation-probability nucleotide sequences were removed to address suspected cross-contamination and a sequencing artifact. In a later analysis, a clonal expansion index was calculated for each public chain from normalized within-repertoire ranks of inferred template counts. Generation probabilities in a later analysis came from a VDJ recombination model fitted to out-of-frame rearrangements, and those results were checked against IGoR. Hypergeometric tests were used in a later analysis to score TCR-TCR, TCR-HLA and TCR-CMV co-occurrence, with a repertoire-size bias correction applied to the TCR pairs. In a later analysis, false discovery rates were estimated by permuting HLA or CMV assignments 20 times. A later analysis grouped co-occurring TCRs with DBSCAN, adding TCRdist sequence similarity when clustering within HLA-allele-positive subsets. Repertoires with fewer than 30,000 or more than 120,000 public chains were left out of co-occurrence clustering, as were four to six repertoires with anomalous nucleotide sharing. Entries here come from immuneACCESS through TCRdb and include only in-frame sequences with V and J called. Some clones fail to appear in such tables; in the studies checked, an unresolved V gene covers under half of the shortfall, and the cause of the remainder is unknown. The DNA was the basis for D and trimming; V, J and clone size are from that table. This sample comprises around 130,000 clones, around 82% of them detected only once. 11% of the sample goes to the ten largest clones.

A remark on this clone: There is no known antigen for this receptor. No base quality information exists; no much larger clone differs at one position.

The sequenced material came from PBMCs. The chain uses TRBV5-6 and TRBJ1-6; there is no confident call for the D gene. The receptor was isolated from a male donor in good health and CMV-seropositive. CDR3 protein: CASSLGAGLNSPLHF. In nucleotide form, the sequence is TGTGCCAGCAGCTTGGGGGCAGGCTTGAATTCACCCCTCCACTTT. Reference TRBV5-6 and TRBJ1-6 proteins supply the regions before and after the CDR3; the full variable domain is: DAGVTQSPTHLIKTRGQQVTLRCSPKSGHDTVSWYQQALGQGPQFIFQYYEEEERQRGNFPDRFSGHQFPNYSSELNVNALLLGDSALYLCASSLGAGLNSPLHFGNGTRLTVT.